The entry below describes one T cell receptor (beta chain). The TCRbeta library was prepared with unique molecular identifiers. TCRdb processed the PCR reads anew with MiXCR; each CDR3 protein has one entry. This sample has 210,000 or so distinct CDR3 sequences; approximately 9.5% occur once, and the top ten carry less than 8%. This record belongs to a study of T-cell reconstitution after alpha-beta-depleted transplantation in children. Trimming pared 5 bases from V and 4 bases from J, leaving 15 bases between. CDR3 length: 15 residues. The chain carries TRBV12-3 or TRBV12-4 and TRBJ2-1; D uncertain. The source of this sequence is a human donor who donated a stem cell graft to a child with acute lymphoblastic leukemia. The sequenced sample was PBMCs from the stem cell graft donor, obtained from the stem cell graft. Here the CDR3 reads CASSPTLTGYNEQFF. CDR3 sequence (DNA): TGTGCCAGCAGTCCAACATTGACCGGATACAATGAGCAGTTCTTC.